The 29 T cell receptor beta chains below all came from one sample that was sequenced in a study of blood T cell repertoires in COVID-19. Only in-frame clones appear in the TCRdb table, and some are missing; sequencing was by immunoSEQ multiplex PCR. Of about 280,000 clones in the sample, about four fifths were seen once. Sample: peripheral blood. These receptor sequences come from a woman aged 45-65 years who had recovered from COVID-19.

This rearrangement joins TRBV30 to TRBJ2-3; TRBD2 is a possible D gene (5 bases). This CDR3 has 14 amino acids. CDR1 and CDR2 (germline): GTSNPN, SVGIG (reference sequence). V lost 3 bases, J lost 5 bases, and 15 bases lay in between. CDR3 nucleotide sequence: TGTGCCTGGAGCATGATGAGGGCTGGAGATACGCAGTATTTT. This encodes CAWSMMRAGDTQYF.

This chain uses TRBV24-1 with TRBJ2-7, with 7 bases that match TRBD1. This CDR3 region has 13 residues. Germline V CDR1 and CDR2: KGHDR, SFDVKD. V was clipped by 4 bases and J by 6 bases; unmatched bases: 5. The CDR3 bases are TGTGCCACCAGTGACCCCAACAGGGGCGAGCAGTACTTC. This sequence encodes CATSDPNRGEQYF.

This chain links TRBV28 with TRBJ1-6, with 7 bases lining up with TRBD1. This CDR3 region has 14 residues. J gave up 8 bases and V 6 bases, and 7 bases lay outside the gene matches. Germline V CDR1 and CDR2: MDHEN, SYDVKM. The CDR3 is CASSLTGDHSPLHF. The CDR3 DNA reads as TGTGCCAGCAGCCTTACAGGGGATCATTCACCCCTCCACTTT.

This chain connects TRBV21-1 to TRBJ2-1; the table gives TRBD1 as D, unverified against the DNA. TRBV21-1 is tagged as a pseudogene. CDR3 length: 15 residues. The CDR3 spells CASSMKAGPINEQFF. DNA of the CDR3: TGTGCCAGCAGCATGAAGGCAGGGCCCATCAATGAGCAGTTCTTC.

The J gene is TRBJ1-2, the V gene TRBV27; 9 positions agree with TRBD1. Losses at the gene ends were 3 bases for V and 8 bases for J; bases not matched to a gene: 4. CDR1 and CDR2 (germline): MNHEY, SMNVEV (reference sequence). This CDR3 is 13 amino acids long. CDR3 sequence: CASSFGQGRGYTF. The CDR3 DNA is TGTGCCAGCAGTTTTGGACAGGGGAGAGGCTACACCTTC.

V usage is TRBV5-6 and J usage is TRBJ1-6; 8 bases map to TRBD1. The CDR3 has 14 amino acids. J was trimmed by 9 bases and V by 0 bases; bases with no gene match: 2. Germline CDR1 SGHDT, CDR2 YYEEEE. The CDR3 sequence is CASSLGQGASPLHF. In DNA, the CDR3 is TGTGCCAGCAGCTTGGGTCAGGGGGCTTCACCCCTCCACTTT.

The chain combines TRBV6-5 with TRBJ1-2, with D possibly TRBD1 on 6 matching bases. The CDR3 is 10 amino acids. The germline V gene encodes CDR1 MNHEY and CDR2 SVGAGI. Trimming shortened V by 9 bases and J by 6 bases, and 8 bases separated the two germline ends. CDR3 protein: CASNRDGYTF. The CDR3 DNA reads TGTGCCAGTAACAGGGATGGCTACACCTTC.

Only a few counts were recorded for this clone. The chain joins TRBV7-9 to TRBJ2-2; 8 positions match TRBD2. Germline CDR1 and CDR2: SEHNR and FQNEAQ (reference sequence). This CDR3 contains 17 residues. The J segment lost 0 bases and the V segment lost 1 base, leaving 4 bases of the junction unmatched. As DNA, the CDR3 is TGTGCCAGCAGCTTAGGTGGCGGGGGGCCGAACACCGGGGAGCTGTTTTTT. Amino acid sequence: CASSLGGGGPNTGELFF.

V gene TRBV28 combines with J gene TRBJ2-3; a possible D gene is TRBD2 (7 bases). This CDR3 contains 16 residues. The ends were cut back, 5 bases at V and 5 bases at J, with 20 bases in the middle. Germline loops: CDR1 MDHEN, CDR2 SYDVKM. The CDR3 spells CASSNRAGGRGDTQYF. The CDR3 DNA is TGTGCCAGCAGTAACCGAGCCGGGGGGCGCGGAGATACGCAGTATTTT. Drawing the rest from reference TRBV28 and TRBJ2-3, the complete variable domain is DVKVTQSSRYLVKRTGEKVFLECVQDMDHENMFWYRQDPGLGLRLIYFSYDVKMKEKGDIPEGYSVSREKKERFSLILESASTNQTSMYLCASSNRAGGRGDTQYFGPGTRLTVL.

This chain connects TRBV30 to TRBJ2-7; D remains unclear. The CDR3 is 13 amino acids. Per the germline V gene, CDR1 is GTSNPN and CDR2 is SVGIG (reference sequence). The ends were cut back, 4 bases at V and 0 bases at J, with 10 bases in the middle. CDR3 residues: CAWNLISSYEQYF. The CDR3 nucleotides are TGTGCCTGGAATCTTATCAGCTCCTACGAGCAGTACTTC.

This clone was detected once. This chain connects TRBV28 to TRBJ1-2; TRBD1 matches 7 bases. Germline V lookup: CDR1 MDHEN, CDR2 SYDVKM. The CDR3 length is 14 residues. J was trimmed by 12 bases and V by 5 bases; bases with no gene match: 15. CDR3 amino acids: CASSSGQVAKDHTF. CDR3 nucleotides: TGTGCCAGCAGTAGTGGACAGGTCGCCAAGGACCACACCTTC.

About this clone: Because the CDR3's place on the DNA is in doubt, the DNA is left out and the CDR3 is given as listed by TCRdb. This CDR3 reads CASSISARASTDTQYF. V is TRBV19 and J is TRBJ2-3; the table assigns TRBD2, which was not confirmed against the DNA. The length of the CDR3 is 16 amino acids, counting both ends. Per germline, CDR1 LNHDA and CDR2 SQIVND (reference sequence).

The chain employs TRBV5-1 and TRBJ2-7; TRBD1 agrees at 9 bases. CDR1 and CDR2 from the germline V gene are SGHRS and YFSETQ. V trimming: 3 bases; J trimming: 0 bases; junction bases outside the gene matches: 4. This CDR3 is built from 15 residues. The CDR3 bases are TGCGCCAGCAGCTGGGGACAGGGCGGCTCCTACGAGCAGTACTTC. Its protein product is CASSWGQGGSYEQYF. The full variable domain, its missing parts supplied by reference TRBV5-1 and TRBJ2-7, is KAGVTQTPRYLIKTRGQQVTLSCSPISGHRSVSWYQQTPGQGLQFLFEYFSETQRNKGNFPGRFSGRQFSNSRSEMNVSTLELGDSALYLCASSWGQGGSYEQYFGPGTRLTVT.

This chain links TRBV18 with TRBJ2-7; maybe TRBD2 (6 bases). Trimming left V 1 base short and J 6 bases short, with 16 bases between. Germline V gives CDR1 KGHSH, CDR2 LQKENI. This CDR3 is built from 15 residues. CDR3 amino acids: CASSPRAGTAGEQYF. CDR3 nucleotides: TGTGCCAGCTCACCACGGGCGGGAACAGCTGGCGAGCAGTACTTC.

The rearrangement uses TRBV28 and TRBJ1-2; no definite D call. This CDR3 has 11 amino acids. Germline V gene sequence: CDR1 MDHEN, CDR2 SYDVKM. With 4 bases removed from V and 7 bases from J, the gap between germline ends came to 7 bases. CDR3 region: CASSSSSGYTF. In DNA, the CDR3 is TGTGCCAGCAGTTCTTCTAGTGGCTACACCTTC.

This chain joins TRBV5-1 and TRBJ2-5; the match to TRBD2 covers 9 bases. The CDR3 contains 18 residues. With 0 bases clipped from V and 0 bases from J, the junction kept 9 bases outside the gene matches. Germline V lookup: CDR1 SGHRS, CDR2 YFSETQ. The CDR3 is CASSLGLAGAPYQETQYF. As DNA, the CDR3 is TGCGCCAGCAGCTTGGGATTAGCGGGGGCACCGTACCAAGAGACCCAGTACTTC.

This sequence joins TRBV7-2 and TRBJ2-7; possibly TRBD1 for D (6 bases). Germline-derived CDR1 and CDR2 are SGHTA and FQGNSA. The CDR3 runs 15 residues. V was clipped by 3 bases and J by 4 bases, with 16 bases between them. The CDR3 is CASSFTGRGVYEQYF. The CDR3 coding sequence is TGTGCCAGCAGCTTTACAGGGAGAGGTGTGTACGAGCAGTACTTC.

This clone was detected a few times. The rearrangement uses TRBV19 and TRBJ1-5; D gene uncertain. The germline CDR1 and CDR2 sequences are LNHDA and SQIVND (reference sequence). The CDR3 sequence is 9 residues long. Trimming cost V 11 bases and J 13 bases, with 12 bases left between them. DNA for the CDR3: TGTGCCGACGAGGGATGGCAGCATTTT. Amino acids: CADEGWQHF.

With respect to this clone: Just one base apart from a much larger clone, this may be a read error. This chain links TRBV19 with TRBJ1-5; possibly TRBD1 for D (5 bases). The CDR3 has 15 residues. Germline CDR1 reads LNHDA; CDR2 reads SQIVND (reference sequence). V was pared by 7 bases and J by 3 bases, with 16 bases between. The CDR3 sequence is CASTRQKTDNQPQHF. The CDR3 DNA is TGTGCCAGTACCCGACAGAAGACGGACAATCAGCCCCAGCATTTT. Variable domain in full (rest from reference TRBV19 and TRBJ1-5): DGGITQSPKYLFRKEGQNVTLSCEQNLNHDAMYWYRQDPGQGLRLIYYSQIVNDFQKGDIAEGYSVSREKKESFPLTVTSAQKNPTAFYLCASTRQKTDNQPQHFGDGTRLSIL.

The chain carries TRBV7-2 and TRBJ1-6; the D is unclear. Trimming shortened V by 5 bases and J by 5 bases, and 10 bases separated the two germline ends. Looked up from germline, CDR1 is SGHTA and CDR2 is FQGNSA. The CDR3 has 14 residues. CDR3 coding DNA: TGTGCCAGCAGCCCGGGAAGCCATAATTCACCCCTCCACTTT. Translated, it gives CASSPGSHNSPLHF.

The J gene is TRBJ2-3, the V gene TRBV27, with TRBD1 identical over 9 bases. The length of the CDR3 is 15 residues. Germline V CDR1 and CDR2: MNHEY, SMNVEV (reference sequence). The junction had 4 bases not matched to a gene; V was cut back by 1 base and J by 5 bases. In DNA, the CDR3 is TGTGCCAGCAGTTTATTGGGGACAGGGATAGATACGCAGTATTTT. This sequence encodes CASSLLGTGIDTQYF.

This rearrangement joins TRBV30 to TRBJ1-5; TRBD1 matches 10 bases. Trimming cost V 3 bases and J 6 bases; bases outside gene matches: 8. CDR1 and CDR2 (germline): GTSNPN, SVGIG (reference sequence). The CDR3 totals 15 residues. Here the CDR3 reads CAWRLTGGESQPQHF. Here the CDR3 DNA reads TGTGCCTGGAGATTGACAGGGGGCGAAAGTCAGCCCCAGCATTTT.

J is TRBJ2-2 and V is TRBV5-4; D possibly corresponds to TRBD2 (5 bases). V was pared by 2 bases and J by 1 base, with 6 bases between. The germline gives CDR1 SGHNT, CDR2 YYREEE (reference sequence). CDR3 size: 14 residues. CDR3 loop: CASSFAGNTGELFF. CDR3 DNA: TGTGCCAGCAGCTTTGCGGGGAACACCGGGGAGCTGTTTTTT. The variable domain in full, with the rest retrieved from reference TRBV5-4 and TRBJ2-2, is ETGVTQSPTHLIKTRGQQVTLRCSSQSGHNTVSWYQQALGQGPQFIFQYYREEENGRGNFPPRFSGLQFPNYSSELNVNALELDDSALYLCASSFAGNTGELFFGEGSRLTVL.

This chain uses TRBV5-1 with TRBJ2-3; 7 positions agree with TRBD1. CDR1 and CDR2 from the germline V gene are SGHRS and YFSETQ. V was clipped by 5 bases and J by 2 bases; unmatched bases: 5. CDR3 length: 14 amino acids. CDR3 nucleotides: TGCGCCAGCAGAGGGACAGACTCCACAGATACGCAGTATTTT. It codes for CASRGTDSTDTQYF. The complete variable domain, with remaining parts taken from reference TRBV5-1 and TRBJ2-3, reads KAGVTQTPRYLIKTRGQQVTLSCSPISGHRSVSWYQQTPGQGLQFLFEYFSETQRNKGNFPGRFSGRQFSNSRSEMNVSTLELGDSALYLCASRGTDSTDTQYFGPGTRLTVL.

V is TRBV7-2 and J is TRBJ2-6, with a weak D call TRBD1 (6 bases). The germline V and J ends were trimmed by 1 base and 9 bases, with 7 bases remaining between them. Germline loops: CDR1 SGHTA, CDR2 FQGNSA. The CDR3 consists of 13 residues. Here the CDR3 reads CASSLGTDNVLTF. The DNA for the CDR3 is TGTGCCAGCAGCTTAGGGACAGACAACGTCCTGACTTTC.

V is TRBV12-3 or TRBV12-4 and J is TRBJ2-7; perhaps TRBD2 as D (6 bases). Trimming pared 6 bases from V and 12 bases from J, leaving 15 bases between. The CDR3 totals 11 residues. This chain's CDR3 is CASSRGVVVYF. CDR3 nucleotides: TGTGCCAGCAGCCGCGGGGTCGTGGTGTACTTC.

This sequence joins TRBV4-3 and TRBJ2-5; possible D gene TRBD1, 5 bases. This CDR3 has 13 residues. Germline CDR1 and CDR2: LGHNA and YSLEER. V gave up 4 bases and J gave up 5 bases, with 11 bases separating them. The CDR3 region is CASSPRWGETQYF. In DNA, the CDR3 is TGCGCCAGCAGCCCCAGATGGGGCGAGACCCAGTACTTC.

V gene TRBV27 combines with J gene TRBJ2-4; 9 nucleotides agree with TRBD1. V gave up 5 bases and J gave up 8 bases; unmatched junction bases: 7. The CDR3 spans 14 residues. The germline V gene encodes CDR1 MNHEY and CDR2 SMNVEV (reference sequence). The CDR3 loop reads CASSPQDRGDIQYF. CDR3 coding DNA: TGTGCCAGCAGTCCACAGGACAGGGGAGACATTCAGTACTTC.

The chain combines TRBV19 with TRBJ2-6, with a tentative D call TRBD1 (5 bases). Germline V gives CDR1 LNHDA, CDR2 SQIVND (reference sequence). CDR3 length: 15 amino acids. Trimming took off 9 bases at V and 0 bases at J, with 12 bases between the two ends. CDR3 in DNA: TGTGCCAGCAAAACAGACAGCTCTGGGGCCAACGTCCTGACTTTC. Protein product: CASKTDSSGANVLTF.